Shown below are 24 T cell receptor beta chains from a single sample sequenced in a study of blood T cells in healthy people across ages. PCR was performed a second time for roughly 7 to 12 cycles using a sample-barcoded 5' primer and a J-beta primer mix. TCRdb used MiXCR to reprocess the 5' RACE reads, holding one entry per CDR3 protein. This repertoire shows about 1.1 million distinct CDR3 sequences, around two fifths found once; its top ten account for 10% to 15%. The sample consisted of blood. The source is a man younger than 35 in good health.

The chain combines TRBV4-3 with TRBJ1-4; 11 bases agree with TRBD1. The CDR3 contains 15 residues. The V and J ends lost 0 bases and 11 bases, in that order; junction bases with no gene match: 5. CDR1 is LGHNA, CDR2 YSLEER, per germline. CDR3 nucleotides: TGCGCCAGCAGCCAAGAAGGGACAGGGGGTCGGAAACTGTTTTTT. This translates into CASSQEGTGGRKLFF.

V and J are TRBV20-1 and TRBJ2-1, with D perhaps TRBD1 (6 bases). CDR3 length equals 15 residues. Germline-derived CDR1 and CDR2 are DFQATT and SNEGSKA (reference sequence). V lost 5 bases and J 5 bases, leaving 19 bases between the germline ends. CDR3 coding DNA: TGCAGTGCTGGCCTACCGGTACAGGGCCACAATGAGCAGTTCTTC. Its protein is CSAGLPVQGHNEQFF.

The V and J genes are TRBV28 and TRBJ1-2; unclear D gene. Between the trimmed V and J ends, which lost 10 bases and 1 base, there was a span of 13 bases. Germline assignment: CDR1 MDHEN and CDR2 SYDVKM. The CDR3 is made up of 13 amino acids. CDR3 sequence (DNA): TGTGCCACGGTGGAGGCTGATAACTATGGCTACACCTTC. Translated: CATVEADNYGYTF.

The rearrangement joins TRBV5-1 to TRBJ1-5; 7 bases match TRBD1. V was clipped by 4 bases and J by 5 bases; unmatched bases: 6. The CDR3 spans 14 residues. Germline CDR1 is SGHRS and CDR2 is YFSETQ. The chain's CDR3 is CASSDPGGDQPQHF. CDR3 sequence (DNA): TGCGCCAGCAGCGATCCAGGGGGAGATCAGCCCCAGCATTTT.

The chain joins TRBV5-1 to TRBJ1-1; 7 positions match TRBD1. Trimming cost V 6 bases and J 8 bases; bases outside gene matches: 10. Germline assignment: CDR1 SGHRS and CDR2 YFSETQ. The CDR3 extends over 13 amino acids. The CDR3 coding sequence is TGCGCCAGCAACTTTCAGGGGGGTGGAGAAGCTTTCTTT. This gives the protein CASNFQGGGEAFF.

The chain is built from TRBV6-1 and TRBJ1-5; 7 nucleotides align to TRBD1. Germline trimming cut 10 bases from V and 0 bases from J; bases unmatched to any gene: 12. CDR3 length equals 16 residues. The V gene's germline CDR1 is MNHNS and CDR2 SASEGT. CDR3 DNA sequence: TGTGCCACTACCCCAAACAGGGGCTATAGCAATCAGCCCCAGCATTTT. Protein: CATTPNRGYSNQPQHF.

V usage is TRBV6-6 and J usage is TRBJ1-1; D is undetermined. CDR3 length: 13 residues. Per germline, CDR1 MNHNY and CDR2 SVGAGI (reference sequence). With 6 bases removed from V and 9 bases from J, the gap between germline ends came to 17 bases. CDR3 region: CASSTGPSRQAFF. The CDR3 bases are TGTGCCAGCAGCACGGGCCCTTCCCGACAAGCTTTCTTT.

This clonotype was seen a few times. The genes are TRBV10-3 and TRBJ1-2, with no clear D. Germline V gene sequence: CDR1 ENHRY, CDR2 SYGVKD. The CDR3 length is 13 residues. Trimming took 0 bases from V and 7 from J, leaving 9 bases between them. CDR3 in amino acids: CAISESPIGGYTF. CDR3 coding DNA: TGTGCCATCAGTGAGTCGCCCATCGGTGGCTACACCTTC.

The CDR3: CASSYVAGFQPQHF. CDR3 coding DNA: TGTGCCAGCAGTTACGTGGCAGGGTTTCAGCCCCAGCATTTT. The J gene is TRBJ1-5, the V gene TRBV6-5; perhaps TRBD1 as D (5 bases). Germline CDR1 and CDR2: MNHEY and SVGAGI. V gave up 2 bases and J gave up 6 bases, with 11 bases separating them. This CDR3 spans 14 amino acids.

The CDR3: CASSLQTGGEQYF. DNA for the CDR3: TGTGCCAGCAGCTTACAGACAGGGGGCGAGCAGTACTTC. The V gene is TRBV7-8, the J gene TRBJ2-7; TRBD1 matches at 9 bases. This CDR3 spans 13 amino acids. Germline V CDR1 and CDR2: SGHVS, FQNEAQ. Unmatched junction bases numbered 2, after V lost 2 bases and J lost 6 bases.

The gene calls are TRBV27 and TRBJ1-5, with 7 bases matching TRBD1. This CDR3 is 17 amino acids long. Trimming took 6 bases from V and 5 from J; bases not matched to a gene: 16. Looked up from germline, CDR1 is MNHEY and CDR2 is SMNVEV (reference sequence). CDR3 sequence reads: CASRPSGYRGKDQPQHF. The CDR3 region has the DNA TGTGCCAGCAGACCCTCGGGATACAGGGGAAAGGATCAGCCCCAGCATTTT.

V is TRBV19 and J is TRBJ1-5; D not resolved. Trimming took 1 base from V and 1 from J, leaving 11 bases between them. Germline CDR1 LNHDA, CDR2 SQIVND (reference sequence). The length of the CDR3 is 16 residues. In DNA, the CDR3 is TGTGCCAGTAGTATAGGGGGATTCGGGAGCAATCAGCCCCAGCATTTT. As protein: CASSIGGFGSNQPQHF.

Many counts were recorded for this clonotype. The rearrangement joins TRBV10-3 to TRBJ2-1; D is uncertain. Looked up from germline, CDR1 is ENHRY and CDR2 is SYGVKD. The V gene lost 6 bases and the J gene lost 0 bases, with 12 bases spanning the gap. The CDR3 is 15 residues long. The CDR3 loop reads CAISPTSSSYNEQFF. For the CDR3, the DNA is TGTGCCATCAGCCCCACCTCCAGCTCCTACAATGAGCAGTTCTTC.

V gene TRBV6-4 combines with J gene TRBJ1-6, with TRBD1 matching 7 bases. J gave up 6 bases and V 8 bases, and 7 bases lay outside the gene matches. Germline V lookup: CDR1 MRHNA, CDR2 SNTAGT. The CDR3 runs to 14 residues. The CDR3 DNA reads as TGTGCCAGCCGGGGGACAGACAGTAATTCACCCCTCCACTTT. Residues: CASRGTDSNSPLHF.

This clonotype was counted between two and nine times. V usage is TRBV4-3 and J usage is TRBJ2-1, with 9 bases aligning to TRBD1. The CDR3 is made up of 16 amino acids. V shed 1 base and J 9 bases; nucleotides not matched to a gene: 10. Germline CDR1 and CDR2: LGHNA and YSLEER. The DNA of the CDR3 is TGCGCCAGCAGCCAAGTGTACAGGGGGCATGCGGTTGAGCAGTTCTTC. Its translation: CASSQVYRGHAVEQFF.

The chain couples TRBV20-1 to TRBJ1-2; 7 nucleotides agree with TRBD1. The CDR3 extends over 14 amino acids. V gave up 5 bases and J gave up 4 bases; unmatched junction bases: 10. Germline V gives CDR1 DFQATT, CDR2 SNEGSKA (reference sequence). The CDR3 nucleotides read TGCAGTGCTCCAGGGGGGGGTATCTCCTATGGCTACACCTTC. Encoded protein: CSAPGGGISYGYTF.

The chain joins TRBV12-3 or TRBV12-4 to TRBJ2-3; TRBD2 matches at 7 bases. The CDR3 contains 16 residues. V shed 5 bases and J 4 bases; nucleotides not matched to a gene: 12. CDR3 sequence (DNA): TGTGCCAGCAGTCCCTTGGCGGGGGAGGGAGCAGATACGCAGTATTTT. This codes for CASSPLAGEGADTQYF.

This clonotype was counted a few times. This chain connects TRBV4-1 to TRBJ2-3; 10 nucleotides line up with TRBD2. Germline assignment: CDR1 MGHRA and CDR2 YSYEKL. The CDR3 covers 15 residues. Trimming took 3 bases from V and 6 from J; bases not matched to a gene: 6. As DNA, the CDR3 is TGCGCCAGCAGCCATACGGGACTAGCGACGGATACGCAGTATTTT. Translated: CASSHTGLATDTQYF.

The CDR3 region has the DNA TGCAGTGCTAGAGGGGCAAAAAAGAACTATGGCTACACCTTC. This encodes CSARGAKKNYGYTF. This chain links TRBV20-1 with TRBJ1-2; D remains ambiguous. CDR3 length: 14 amino acids. CDR1 and CDR2 (germline): DFQATT, SNEGSKA (reference sequence). Trimming left V 1 base short and J 2 bases short, with 11 bases between.

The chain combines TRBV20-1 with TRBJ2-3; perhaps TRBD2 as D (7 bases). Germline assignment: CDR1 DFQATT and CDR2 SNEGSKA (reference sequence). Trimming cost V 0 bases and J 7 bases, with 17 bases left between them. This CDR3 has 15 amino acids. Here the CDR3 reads CSAREGAGAVNTQYF. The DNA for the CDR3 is TGCAGTGCTAGAGAAGGGGCGGGGGCGGTAAATACGCAGTATTTT.

The CDR3 coding sequence is TGTGCCAGCAGCAGCGGAAGAGGGGACAGGGGGACCTACGAGCAGTACTTC. Translated, it gives CASSSGRGDRGTYEQYF. The V and J genes are TRBV28 and TRBJ2-5; 11 positions match TRBD1. The end of the DNA fits TRBJ2-7 better, so the J call may be wrong. The V gene's germline CDR1 is MDHEN and CDR2 SYDVKM. The length of the CDR3 is 17 residues.

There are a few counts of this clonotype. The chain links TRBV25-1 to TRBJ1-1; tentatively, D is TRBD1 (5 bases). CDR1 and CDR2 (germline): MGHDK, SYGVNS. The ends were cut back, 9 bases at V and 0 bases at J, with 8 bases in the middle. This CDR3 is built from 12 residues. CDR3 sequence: CASRGVNTEAFF. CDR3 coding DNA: TGTGCCAGTAGGGGTGTGAACACTGAAGCTTTCTTT.

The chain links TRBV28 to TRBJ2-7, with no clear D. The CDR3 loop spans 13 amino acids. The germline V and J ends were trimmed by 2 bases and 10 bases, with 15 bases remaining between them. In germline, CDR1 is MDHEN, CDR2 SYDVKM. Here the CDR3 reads CASSLRTRPAQYF. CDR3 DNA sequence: TGTGCCAGCAGTTTACGGACCCGGCCAGCCCAGTACTTC.

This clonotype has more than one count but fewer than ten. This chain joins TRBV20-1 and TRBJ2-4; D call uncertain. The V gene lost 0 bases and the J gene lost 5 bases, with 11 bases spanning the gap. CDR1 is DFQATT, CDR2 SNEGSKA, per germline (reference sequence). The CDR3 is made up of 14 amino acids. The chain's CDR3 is CSARDLQKENIQYF. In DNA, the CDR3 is TGCAGTGCTAGAGATCTACAGAAAGAAAACATTCAGTACTTC.